One T cell receptor beta chain is described in this entry. The CDR3 consists of 15 residues. V lost 11 bases and J lost 3; bases outside the gene matches: 10. CDR1 ENHRY and CDR2 SYGVKD come from the germline V gene. This record belongs to a study of blood T cell repertoires in COVID-19. Looking at the study overall: The analysed material was cDNA or gDNA that came from T cells, B-cell-depleted T cells, or PBMCs.

Methods used by the authors: Researchers report that nucleated cell counts were estimated from reference gene primer amplification. Clones were read by immunoSEQ multiplex PCR, and TCRdb kept only the in-frame ones, dropping some. V, J and clone size were drawn from that table, and D and trimming were deduced from the DNA. This sample has 300,000 to 450,000 clones, with approximately 84% found just once. Cohort assignment relied on participant-reported clinical history. The chain uses TRBV10-3 and TRBJ2-3, with 11 bases aligning to TRBD2. This TCR derives from a woman in her thirties who had recovered from COVID-19. Sequencing was carried out using PBMCs or T cells enriched from blood (not recorded which). The CDR3 loop is CASSQGTSGTDTQYF. The CDR3, as DNA: TGTGCCTCCTCCCAGGGGACTAGCGGAACAGATACGCAGTATTTT.